Following are 14 T cell receptor beta chains from one sample sequenced in a study of T cells in women clearing cervical HPV infection. The protocol was immunoSEQ multiplex PCR, while the TCRdb copy is restricted to in-frame clones and leaves out a portion. The sample table includes about 30,000 clones. Sequenced material: blood buffy coat. The receptors originated from a woman aged 18-70 years with a cervical HPV16 infection that either progressed to CIN3+ or cleared (not recorded which).

About this clone: The CDR3 is cut off 3 residues early in the read; its end comes from the germline J gene. The chain has TRBV7-9 and TRBJ1-6, with 7 bases fitting TRBD1. CDR3 size: 15 residues. Germline loops: CDR1 SEHNR, CDR2 FQNEAQ (reference sequence). Losses at the gene ends were 2 bases for V and 8 bases for J; bases not matched to a gene: 6. The chain's CDR3 is CASSLKGAKYSPLHF. The part of the CDR3 DNA that was read is TGTGCCAGCAGCTTAAAGGGGGCGAAATATTCACCC.

For this clone: The read comes to an end 3 residues before the CDR3 does, leaving the germline J gene to fill in the end. The chain combines TRBV5-1 with TRBJ2-1, with D maybe TRBD2 (6 bases). Germline CDR1 SGHRS, CDR2 YFSETQ. V gave up 10 bases and J gave up 7 bases, with 24 bases separating them. The CDR3 spans 15 residues. CDR3 amino acids: CALLRDSKPQNEQFF. The CDR3 bases that were read are TGCGCCTTACTTCGGGACTCCAAACCCCAGAATGAG.

The CDR3 bases that were read are TGTGCCAGCAGCAAAATGGCAGGGGAGGAAAAA. This gives the protein CASSKMAGEEK. The CDR3 in full is CASSKMAGEEKLFF. The J gene is TRBJ1-4, the V gene TRBV5-7; D might be TRBD1 (6 bases). The sequence runs out 3 residues before the end of the CDR3; the remainder is reconstructed from the germline J gene. TRBV5-7 is an open reading frame, and its role is uncertain. The CDR3 sequence is 14 residues long. Deletions cut 4 bases from V and 8 bases from J, with 15 bases between.

Details on this clone: The read comes to an end 3 residues before the CDR3 does, leaving the germline J gene to fill in the end. This rearrangement joins TRBV10-3 to TRBJ2-1; 9 nucleotides align to TRBD1. With 10 bases clipped from V and 4 bases from J, the junction kept 8 bases outside the gene matches. CDR3 length equals 14 residues. Germline V lookup: CDR1 ENHRY, CDR2 SYGVKD. The CDR3 bases that were read are TGTGCCAGTTCCGGGACAGGGTCGTACAATGAG. Residues: CASSGTGSYNE. The entire CDR3 protein reads CASSGTGSYNEQFF.

CDR3 protein: CASSLVRWGLDGKKRAFF. The sequenced CDR3 bases are TGCGCCAGCAGCTTGGTAAGGTGGGGCCTGGACGGTAAAAAGAGA. The chain links TRBV5-1 to TRBJ1-1; maybe TRBD1 (5 bases). The read falls 3 residues short of the CDR3 end, and the missing part is taken from the germline J gene. CDR1 is SGHRS and CDR2 is YFSETQ in the germline V gene. This CDR3 is built from 18 residues.

As to this clone: The read gets to within 3 residues of the CDR3 end, and the germline J gene fills in the rest. The genes are TRBV6-2 or TRBV6-3 and TRBJ2-1, with TRBD2 matching 12 bases. Germline CDR1 reads MNHEY; CDR2 reads SVGEGT. There are 14 residues in the CDR3. V gave up 2 bases and J gave up 7 bases; unmatched junction bases: 0. Partial CDR3 DNA: TGTGCCAGCAGTTACGGGACTAGCGGGAATGAG. This encodes CASSYGTSGNE. The full CDR3 sequence reads CASSYGTSGNEQFF.

Comment on this clone: The CDR3 extends 3 residues past the end of the read, so its final part is completed from the germline J gene. The chain combines TRBV30 with TRBJ1-5; D might be TRBD1 (6 bases). The V end lost 6 bases, the J end lost 3 bases, and 15 bases lay between the germline ends. CDR1 is GTSNPN and CDR2 is SVGIG in the germline V gene (reference sequence). The CDR3 sequence is 14 residues long. The CDR3 protein is CACGGLGANQPQHF. The part of the CDR3 DNA that was read is TGTGCCTGCGGCGGATTGGGGGCCAATCAGCCC.

In the case of this clone: Sequencing ends 3 residues short of the CDR3 end; the germline J gene provides the rest. The V call is TRBV20-1, the J call TRBJ1-2, with 9 bases identical to TRBD1. Trimming removed 6 bases from V and 4 bases from J; junction bases left unmatched: 6. CDR3 length equals 13 residues. Germline values: CDR1 DFQATT, CDR2 SNEGSKA (reference sequence). The CDR3 DNA, read in part, is TGCAGTGCAGCAGAGACAGGGGGCTATGGC. It is translated as CSAAETGGYG. The full-length CDR3 reads as CSAAETGGYGYTF.

About this clone itself: The DNA ends 3 residues before the CDR3 does, and the rest of the CDR3 is filled in from the germline J gene. The rearrangement joins TRBV20-1 to TRBJ2-7; 9 bases agree with TRBD1. In germline, CDR1 is DFQATT, CDR2 SNEGSKA (reference sequence). V trimming: 6 bases; J trimming: 5 bases; junction bases outside the gene matches: 11. The CDR3 is 14 amino acids. This CDR3 is CSATPGQGGHEQYF. Incomplete CDR3 DNA: TGCAGTGCCACACCGGGACAGGGAGGGCACGAG.

In regard to this clone: Read sequence stops 3 residues before the CDR3 end, and the germline J gene provides the missing end. The chain employs TRBV20-1 and TRBJ1-5, with TRBD1 matching 7 bases. The CDR3 is 12 amino acids. Germline assignment: CDR1 DFQATT and CDR2 SNEGSKA (reference sequence). V shed 5 bases and J 4 bases; nucleotides not matched to a gene: 2. The CDR3 protein is CSAARGNQPQHF. The sequenced part of the CDR3 DNA is TGCAGTGCTGCCAGGGGGAATCAGCCC.

Remarks on this clone: The read terminates 3 residues before the CDR3 end, so the remaining end is supplied by the germline J gene. This chain joins TRBV18 and TRBJ1-5; a possible D gene is TRBD1 (6 bases). Germline CDR1 and CDR2: KGHSH and LQKENI. The V end lost 2 bases, the J end lost 1 base, and 12 bases lay between the germline ends. The CDR3 length is 16 residues. This CDR3 reads CASSPAQGGSNQPQHF. CDR3 bases read: TGTGCCAGCTCACCAGCACAGGGAGGAAGCAATCAGCCC.

Comments on this clone: The read stops 3 residues short of the end of the CDR3; the missing end is completed from the germline J gene. The genes are TRBV7-8 and TRBJ1-1; D gene uncertain. CDR3 length: 13 residues. Germline CDR1 and CDR2: SGHVS and FQNEAQ. V dropped 2 bases and J dropped 2 bases, with 6 bases sitting between them. CDR3: CASSLTTNTEAFF. The CDR3 bases that were read are TGTGCCAGCAGCTTAACTACAAACACTGAA.

Worth noting for this clone: The CDR3 is cut off 3 residues early in the read; its end comes from the germline J gene. V and J are TRBV5-4 and TRBJ2-7; 12 bases are shared with TRBD2. From germline, CDR1 is SGHNT and CDR2 YYREEE (reference sequence). Germline trimming cut 4 bases from V and 0 bases from J; bases unmatched to any gene: 2. The CDR3 spans 15 residues. Incomplete CDR3 DNA: TGTGCCAGCAGCAAGGGACTAGCGGGCTCCTACGAG. This encodes CASSKGLAGSYE. The CDR3 in its entirety is CASSKGLAGSYEQYF.

CDR3 sequence: CASSPSRGFADTQYF. The sequenced part of the CDR3 DNA is TGTGCCAGTAGCCCCTCCAGGGGATTCGCAGATACG. This chain uses TRBV19 with TRBJ2-3; D possibly corresponds to TRBD1 (6 bases). Read sequence stops 3 residues before the CDR3 end, and the germline J gene provides the missing end. There are 15 residues in the CDR3. CDR1 and CDR2 from the germline V gene are LNHDA and SQIVND (reference sequence). Deletions cut 6 bases from V and 4 bases from J, with 17 bases between.